This T cell receptor beta chain was recorded in a study of cytomegalovirus exposure and HLA in healthy donors. The V end was cut by 4 bases, the J end by 2 bases, with 12 bases between. This CDR3 spans 14 amino acids. Per the germline V gene, CDR1 is SEHNR and CDR2 is FQNEAQ (reference sequence). PCR involved 60 Vbeta and 13 Jbeta primers. The table came from immunoSEQ multiplex PCR; TCRdb's copy has only in-frame clones and leaves some out. The top ten hold 2.7% of the sample, which has approximately 140,000 clones, around 83% seen once. The origin of this receptor is a man aged 45-60 years in good health and CMV-seronegative. Material for sequencing was PBMCs. This chain links TRBV7-9 with TRBJ2-7; the D is unclear. CDR3 DNA sequence: TGTGCCAGCAGCTCAAAAGAGGTAACCTACGAGCAGTACTTC. Its protein product is CASSSKEVTYEQYF.